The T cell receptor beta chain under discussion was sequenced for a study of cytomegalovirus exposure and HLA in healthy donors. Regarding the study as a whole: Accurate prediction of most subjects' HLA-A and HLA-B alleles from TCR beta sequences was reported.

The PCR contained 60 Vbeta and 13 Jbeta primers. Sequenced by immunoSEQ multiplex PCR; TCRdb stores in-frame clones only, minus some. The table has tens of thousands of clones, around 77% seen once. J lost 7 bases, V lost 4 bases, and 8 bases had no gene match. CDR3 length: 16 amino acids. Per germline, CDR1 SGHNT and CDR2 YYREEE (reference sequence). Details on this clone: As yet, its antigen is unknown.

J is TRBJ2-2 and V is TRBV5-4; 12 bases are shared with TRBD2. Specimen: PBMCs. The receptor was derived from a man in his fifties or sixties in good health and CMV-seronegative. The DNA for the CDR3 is TGTGCCAGCAGCCCTCTAGCGGGAGGGCCTGGCGGGGAGCTGTTTTTT. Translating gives CASSPLAGGPGGELFF.